These 28 T cell receptor beta chains share one sample of origin, sequenced in a study of blood T cell repertoires in COVID-19. Sequencing was performed with immunoSEQ multiplex PCR; in TCRdb, only in-frame clones are kept and a portion is missing. There are around 250,000 clones in the sample; about 87% occur only once, and 0.95% to 1.5% lies in the top ten. The sequenced sample consisted of PBMCs or T cells enriched from blood (not recorded which). These receptors were collected from a woman aged 40-49 years with acute COVID-19.

This chain joins TRBV12-3 or TRBV12-4 and TRBJ1-6, with unresolved D. This CDR3 is built from 13 residues. Trimming took off 3 bases at V and 7 bases at J, with 7 bases between the two ends. The CDR3 bases are TGTGCCAGCAGTTTTGGAGAGAATTCACCCCTCCACTTT. It codes for CASSFGENSPLHF.

The CDR3 DNA follows: TGTGCCAGTACTAAAAACCTAGTAATGGTTGGTGAGCAGTTCTTC. This gives the protein CASTKNLVMVGEQFF. This chain joins TRBV19 and TRBJ2-1; D gene ambiguous. CDR3 length equals 15 residues. Germline V lookup: CDR1 LNHDA, CDR2 SQIVND (reference sequence). The V end was cut by 7 bases, the J end by 9 bases, with 22 bases between.

This chain joins TRBV10-1 and TRBJ2-5; 7 bases fit TRBD1. Trimming took 5 bases from V and 5 from J; bases not matched to a gene: 5. The CDR3 is 13 amino acids. Germline V gene data show CDR1 as WNHNN and CDR2 as SYGVQD (reference sequence). CDR3 DNA: TGCGCCAGCAGTAAACAGGGGTCGGAGACCCAGTACTTC. Encoded protein: CASSKQGSETQYF.

CDR3 bases: TGCAGTGCTAGTGGGGGACAAAGGGATCAGCCCCAGCATTTT. It is translated as CSASGGQRDQPQHF. The chain combines TRBV20-1 with TRBJ1-5; perhaps TRBD1 as D (6 bases). CDR3 length equals 14 residues. CDR1 is DFQATT, CDR2 SNEGSKA, per germline (reference sequence). V gave up 3 bases and J gave up 5 bases, with 14 bases separating them.

V is TRBV7-9 and J is TRBJ2-1; 7 bases map to TRBD2. This CDR3 is 15 amino acids long. V shed 2 bases and J 5 bases; nucleotides not matched to a gene: 6. The germline gives CDR1 SEHNR, CDR2 FQNEAQ (reference sequence). Written as DNA, the CDR3 is TGTGCCAGCAGCTTACGAGAGGGAGGGGACAATGAGCAGTTCTTC. Translation: CASSLREGGDNEQFF.

This clone was recorded only once. Here the CDR3 reads CASSLRLAGVWEQYF. The DNA of the CDR3 is TGTGCCAGCAGTCTGAGACTAGCGGGAGTTTGGGAGCAGTACTTC. V is TRBV6-5 and J is TRBJ2-7, with 12 bases matching TRBD2. V lost 5 bases and J lost 7; bases outside the gene matches: 9. The CDR3 has 15 residues. The germline gives CDR1 MNHEY, CDR2 SVGAGI.

The CDR3: CASSRGQPNEKLFF. Written as DNA, the CDR3 is TGTGCCAGCAGCAGGGGACAGCCGAATGAAAAACTGTTTTTT. This chain uses TRBV5-4 with TRBJ1-4, with 7 bases matching TRBD1. The ends lost 4 bases at V and 5 bases at J; junction bases unmatched: 5. The length of the CDR3 is 14 residues. Per the germline V gene, CDR1 is SGHNT and CDR2 is YYREEE (reference sequence).

The V gene is TRBV19, the J gene TRBJ2-2; no reliable D call. Germline V gene sequence: CDR1 LNHDA, CDR2 SQIVND (reference sequence). V was shortened by 4 bases and J by 0 bases, with 12 bases between the two germline ends. The CDR3 spans 16 residues. The CDR3 sequence: CASSRAMPSNTGELFF. The DNA for the CDR3 is TGTGCCAGTAGTAGGGCCATGCCCTCGAACACCGGGGAGCTGTTTTTT.

This clone came up many times. The chain links TRBV5-5 to TRBJ2-1, with D possibly matching TRBD1 (5 bases). This CDR3 has 15 amino acids. V was clipped by 3 bases and J by 6 bases, with 16 bases between them. From germline, CDR1 is SGHKS and CDR2 YYEKEE (reference sequence). In DNA, the CDR3 is TGTGCCAGCAGCTCGAATATACAGGTCTCCAATGAGCAGTTCTTC. It encodes CASSSNIQVSNEQFF.

This chain uses TRBV18 with TRBJ2-7, with 11 bases that match TRBD1. Germline CDR1 and CDR2: KGHSH and LQKENI. CDR3 size: 14 residues. J gave up 7 bases and V 3 bases, and 5 bases lay outside the gene matches. CDR3 sequence (DNA): TGTGCCAGCTCACCCGGGACAGGGGGTATAGAGCAGTACGTC. This translates into CASSPGTGGIEQYV.

The V and J genes are TRBV5-5 and TRBJ2-5; D uncertain. Germline lookup yields CDR1 SGHKS and CDR2 YYEKEE (reference sequence). V was cut by 6 bases and J by 1 base, with 13 bases left in between. The CDR3 has 14 residues. CDR3: CASIDLGLQETQYF. CDR3 coding DNA: TGTGCCAGCATAGATCTGGGCCTCCAAGAGACCCAGTACTTC.

The chain couples TRBV5-4 to TRBJ2-2, with D unclear. This CDR3 comprises 14 residues. Trimming removed 0 bases from V and 1 base from J, with 4 bases in between. Germline lookup yields CDR1 SGHNT and CDR2 YYREEE (reference sequence). CDR3 sequence: CASSLARNTGELFF. The CDR3 nucleotides read TGTGCCAGCAGCTTGGCGAGGAACACCGGGGAGCTGTTTTTT.

This CDR3 is CATSDFSADGYTF. The DNA of the CDR3 is TGTGCCACCAGTGATTTTTCGGCGGATGGCTACACCTTC. The chain couples TRBV24-1 to TRBJ1-2; D gene uncertain. CDR3 size: 13 residues. Looked up from germline, CDR1 is KGHDR and CDR2 is SFDVKD. V lost 1 base to trimming and J lost 6 bases, with 8 bases between them.

The chain carries TRBV5-1 and TRBJ1-1; D call uncertain. The CDR3 contains 14 residues. The ends were cut back, 4 bases at V and 5 bases at J, with 15 bases in the middle. Germline loops: CDR1 SGHRS, CDR2 YFSETQ. CDR3 nucleotides: TGCGCCAGCAGCCTTAATATCCGCGGAACTGAAGCTTTCTTT. This sequence encodes CASSLNIRGTEAFF.

The CDR3 is CASSLGTSGRKDEQYV. The CDR3, as DNA: TGTGCCAGCAGCTTAGGGACTAGCGGGAGAAAGGACGAGCAGTACGTC. The chain employs TRBV7-9 and TRBJ2-7; 13 bases agree with TRBD2. The germline gives CDR1 SEHNR, CDR2 FQNEAQ (reference sequence). V was pared by 1 base and J by 5 bases, with 5 bases of the junction left unmatched. This CDR3 has 16 residues.

V is TRBV14 and J is TRBJ1-1; D gene uncertain. The germline V gene encodes CDR1 SGHDN and CDR2 FVKESK. This CDR3 is 13 amino acids long. Trimming stripped 1 base from V and 3 bases from J, with 6 bases between. CDR3 DNA: TGTGCCAGCAGCCAAGTGGAGGACACTGAAGCTTTCTTT. This translates into CASSQVEDTEAFF.

This chain joins TRBV7-2 and TRBJ1-2, with 7 bases that match TRBD1. CDR3 size: 16 residues. V gave up 5 bases and J gave up 4 bases; unmatched junction bases: 13. Germline V gives CDR1 SGHTA, CDR2 FQGNSA. CDR3 in DNA: TGTGCCAGCAGCAAGCGACAGGGCATGAATACCTATGGCTACACCTTC. It codes for CASSKRQGMNTYGYTF.

V gene TRBV7-9 combines with J gene TRBJ1-2; possible D gene TRBD1, 6 bases. Germline V gene sequence: CDR1 SEHNR, CDR2 FQNEAQ (reference sequence). The CDR3 runs 13 residues. Deletions cut 5 bases from V and 7 bases from J, with 14 bases between. CDR3 nucleotides: TGTGCCAGCAGCCAGGGGCCATTAGGTGGCTACACCTTC. Its translation: CASSQGPLGGYTF.

The V gene is TRBV9, the J gene TRBJ2-2, with a weak D call TRBD1 (6 bases). The CDR3 has 15 residues. Trimming took 4 bases from V and 4 from J, leaving 14 bases between them. Germline V gene sequence: CDR1 SGDLS, CDR2 YYNGEE. The CDR3 bases are TGTGCCAGCAGCTTTCGGACAGACCCCACCGGGGAGCTGTTTTTT. Amino acids: CASSFRTDPTGELFF.

The rearrangement links TRBV29-1 to TRBJ2-7; 10 bases are a match to TRBD1. The V gene end was trimmed by 4 bases and the J gene end by 3 bases; junction bases not matched to a gene: 15. CDR3 size: 17 residues. In germline, CDR1 is SQVTM, CDR2 ANQGSEA. The CDR3 region is CSVVPRGTGEFVYEQYF. The CDR3 bases are TGCAGCGTTGTACCGCGGGGGACAGGGGAATTTGTCTACGAGCAGTACTTC.

This clone was counted a few times. V usage is TRBV29-1 and J usage is TRBJ1-2; 12 bases fit TRBD1. V was clipped by 1 base and J by 7 bases; unmatched bases: 7. The CDR3 has 15 amino acids. Germline values: CDR1 SQVTM, CDR2 ANQGSEA. CDR3 region: CSVEGGTGGAVGYTF. The CDR3 DNA sequence: TGCAGCGTTGAAGGGGGGACAGGGGGCGCGGTTGGCTACACCTTC.

The chain joins TRBV4-1 to TRBJ1-5; D is undetermined. Germline V gene lookup returns CDR1 MGHRA and CDR2 YSYEKL. This CDR3 is built from 16 residues. V was clipped by 0 bases and J by 1 base, with 10 bases between them. The DNA of the CDR3 is TGCGCCAGCAGCCAAGATCCGGGATCGAGCAATCAGCCCCAGCATTTT. Amino acid sequence: CASSQDPGSSNQPQHF.

This rearrangement joins TRBV15 to TRBJ1-4; D call uncertain. Germline V gene data show CDR1 as LNHNV and CDR2 as YYDKDF (reference sequence). The length of the CDR3 is 15 residues. Trimming cost V 0 bases and J 4 bases, with 9 bases left between them. In DNA form, the CDR3 reads TGTGCCACCAGCAGAGATTTACAGATTAATGAAAAACTGTTTTTT. It encodes CATSRDLQINEKLFF.

This chain links TRBV18 with TRBJ2-1; 7 nucleotides agree with TRBD2. There are 15 residues in the CDR3. The germline V gene has CDR1 KGHSH and CDR2 LQKENI. The V and J ends lost 6 bases and 4 bases, in that order; junction bases with no gene match: 9. The CDR3, as DNA: TGTGCCAGCTCTTCAGGACTAGAGTCGTACAATGAGCAGTTCTTC. Its translation: CASSSGLESYNEQFF. Drawing the rest from reference TRBV18 and TRBJ2-1, the complete variable domain is NAGVMQNPRHLVRRRGQEARLRCSPMKGHSHVYWYRQLPEEGLKFMVYLQKENIIDESGMPKERFSAEFPKEGPSILRIQQVVRGDSAAYFCASSSGLESYNEQFFGPGTRLTVL.

The genes are TRBV5-5 and TRBJ2-7; TRBD2 aligns across 12 bases. V lost 4 bases and J lost 0; bases outside the gene matches: 2. The CDR3 is 15 amino acids. The germline CDR1 and CDR2 sequences are SGHKS and YYEKEE (reference sequence). The CDR3 reads CASSAGLAGSYEQYF. CDR3 DNA sequence: TGTGCCAGCAGCGCGGGACTAGCGGGCTCCTACGAGCAGTACTTC.

This sequence joins TRBV24-1 and TRBJ2-2; weak D call: TRBD1 (6 bases). The CDR3 totals 13 residues. V was pared by 9 bases and J by 1 base, with 8 bases between. The germline V gene encodes CDR1 KGHDR and CDR2 SFDVKD. The CDR3 DNA follows: TGTGCCACCCGGGACAAGAACACCGGGGAGCTGTTTTTT. It encodes CATRDKNTGELFF.

The V gene is TRBV7-8, the J gene TRBJ1-6, with no clear D. Trimming took off 0 bases at V and 0 bases at J, with 12 bases between the two ends. CDR3 length equals 18 residues. Germline V gene sequence: CDR1 SGHVS, CDR2 FQNEAQ. CDR3 bases: TGTGCCAGCAGCTTAGCCCCGCACCGGAGCTCCTATAATTCACCCCTCCACTTT. This gives the protein CASSLAPHRSSYNSPLHF.

This clone is a singleton in its sample. CDR3: CASSLEQGGWAFF. The CDR3 DNA is TGTGCCAGCAGTTTAGAACAGGGAGGGTGGGCTTTCTTT. This chain joins TRBV12-3 or TRBV12-4 and TRBJ1-1; possible D gene TRBD1, 6 bases. The CDR3 totals 13 residues. The V end lost 1 base, the J end lost 11 bases, and 14 bases lay between the germline ends.